This TCR beta chain comes out of a study of T cell responses to AZD1222 COVID-19 vaccine. Notes on the study in general: Females made up more of the donors, who were largely white British, and clonal diversity may have come out too low.

The method was immunoSEQ multiplex PCR; TCRdb's version includes in-frame clones alone and lacks a portion of them. Among 150,000 to 200,000 clones listed, 80% to 95% were seen once. On this clone itself: What it binds is unknown.

The sample in question was peripheral blood, obtained on day 0 of AZD1222 vaccination. The source is an adult in good health.

CDR3 sequence (DNA): TGTGCCAGCAGCTTAGGAGGCAGGGGGCGTTTTGGTAATTCACCCCTCCACTTT. It specifies CASSLGGRGRFGNSPLHF. V is TRBV7-2 and J is TRBJ1-6, with 8 positions matching TRBD1. The J segment lost 6 bases and the V segment lost 1 base, leaving 11 bases of the junction unmatched. The CDR3 sequence is 18 residues long. Germline V lookup: CDR1 SGHTA, CDR2 FQGNSA.